The T cell receptor (beta chain) described here comes from a study of blood T cells in healthy people across ages. This clonotype appeared a few times. Through a sample-barcoded 5' primer and a J-beta primer mix, a second PCR was run for 7 to 11 cycles. TCRdb re-analysed the 5' RACE reads in MiXCR, keeping a single row per CDR3 protein. In the table there are 700,000 to 900,000 distinct CDR3 sequences, about 53% of which are singletons. This CDR3 has 13 residues. Germline CDR1 and CDR2: SGHVS and FNYEAQ. This clonotype was obtained from a man older than 75 in good health. The sequenced sample was blood. The chain carries TRBV7-6 and TRBJ2-5; a possible D gene is TRBD1 (5 bases). The better agreement between TRBJ2-7 and the DNA end casts doubt on the J call. CDR3 in DNA: TGTGCCAGCAGCCCTGGACATCGGGTCGAGCAGTACTTC. As protein: CASSPGHRVEQYF.